This TCR beta chain was sequenced for a study of cytomegalovirus exposure and HLA in healthy donors. Comment on this clone: What it binds is not known.

Amplification used 60 Vbeta primers and 13 Jbeta primers. The method was immunoSEQ multiplex PCR; TCRdb's version includes in-frame clones alone and lacks a portion of them. The table lists about 130,000 clones, 80% of them singletons. Study conclusions and caveats: Several of the most significant clusters were apparently associated with common viral pathogens in a later analysis.

In germline, CDR1 is SGHNT, CDR2 YYREEE (reference sequence). The V segment lost 3 bases and the J segment 3 bases; nucleotides outside the gene matches: 13. This CDR3 spans 18 amino acids. This clonotype originated in a man under 40 in good health and CMV-seronegative. The specimen sequenced was PBMCs. This rearrangement joins TRBV5-4 to TRBJ2-1, with 9 bases that match TRBD2. The CDR3 here is CASSSYIILAGLYNEQFF. In nucleotides, the CDR3 is TGTGCCAGCAGCTCTTATATTATCCTAGCGGGACTCTACAATGAGCAGTTCTTC.